This T cell receptor (beta chain) was observed in a study of blood T cells in healthy people across ages. A J-beta primer mix and a sample-barcoded 5' primer were used in a second PCR of about 7 to 12 cycles. A template-switch adaptor containing 12 random nucleotides labeled each cDNA molecule. TCRdb re-called the 5' RACE reads through MiXCR, storing one row per CDR3 protein. Seen here are around 1.7 million distinct CDR3 sequences, about 28% observed once, and the top ten hold approximately 7.7%. Trimming left V 4 bases short and J 5 bases short, with 21 bases between. Germline assignment: CDR1 SGHTA and CDR2 FQGNSA. This CDR3 is built from 17 residues.

The origin of this receptor is a woman in her 30s in good health. Source material: blood. The chain links TRBV7-2 to TRBJ2-1, with D tentatively TRBD1 or TRBD2 (7 bases each). CDR3 in amino acids: CASSYTLRGRAHNEQFF. For the CDR3, the DNA is TGTGCCAGCAGCTATACCCTCAGGGGGAGGGCCCACAATGAGCAGTTCTTC.